This TCR beta chain was recovered during a study of Graves' ophthalmopathy and Graves' hyperthyroidism. Researchers turned away patients with other autoimmune diseases, uncontrolled infections, pregnancy or lactation. Amplification targeted the TCR beta CDR3 regions, with RNA transcripts as the source material. An initial RT-PCR round employing HTBI primers preceded a second-round multiplex PCR. TCRdb reanalysed the multiplex PCR reads using MiXCR and keeps one entry per CDR3 protein. The table lists approximately 410,000 distinct CDR3 sequences, less than 20% of them singletons. In its sample, this clonotype was seen many times. CDR3 size: 15 residues. V dropped 0 bases and J dropped 7 bases, with 13 bases sitting between them. Germline V gene sequence: CDR1 MNHEY, CDR2 SVGAGI.

The sequence came from a woman younger than 35 with stable Graves' hyperthyroidism. The sequenced material came from peripheral blood. The chain recombines TRBV6-5 with TRBJ1-5; a possible D gene is TRBD1 (5 bases). The CDR3 sequence: CASSYSAGGGQPQHF. DNA of the CDR3: TGTGCCAGCAGTTACTCCGCAGGCGGGGGGCAGCCCCAGCATTTT.